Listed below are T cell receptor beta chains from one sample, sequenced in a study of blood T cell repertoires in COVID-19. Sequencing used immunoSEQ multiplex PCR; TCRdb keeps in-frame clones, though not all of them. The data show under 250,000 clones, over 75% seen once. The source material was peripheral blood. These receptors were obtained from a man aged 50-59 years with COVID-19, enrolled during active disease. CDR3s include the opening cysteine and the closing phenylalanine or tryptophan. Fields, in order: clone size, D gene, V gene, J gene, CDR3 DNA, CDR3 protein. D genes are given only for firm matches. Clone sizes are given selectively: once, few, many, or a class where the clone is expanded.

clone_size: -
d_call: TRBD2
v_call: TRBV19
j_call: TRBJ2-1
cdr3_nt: TGTGCCAGTAGTACAAGACTCGGGCCTAGCGGGGGGTTGAATGAGCAGTTCTTC
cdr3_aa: CASSTRLGPSGGLNEQFF

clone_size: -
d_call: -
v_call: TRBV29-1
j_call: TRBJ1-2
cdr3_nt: TGCAGCGTCGTCCCGATTGGGGGCATAGGCTACACCTTC
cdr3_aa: CSVVPIGGIGYTF

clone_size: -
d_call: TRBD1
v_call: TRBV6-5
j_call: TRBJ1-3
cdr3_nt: TGTGCCAGCAGGAAAGGGGGCTTCGGAAACACCATATATTTT
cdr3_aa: CASRKGGFGNTIYF

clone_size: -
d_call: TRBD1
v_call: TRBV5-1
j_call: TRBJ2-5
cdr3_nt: TGCGCCAGCAGCTTCGGGACAGCAAAAGAGACCCAGTACTTC
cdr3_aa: CASSFGTAKETQYF

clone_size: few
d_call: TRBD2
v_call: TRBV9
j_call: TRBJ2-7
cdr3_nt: TGTGCCAGCAGCGTAGGGGGTAGCGGGGTCAATCCCAGGGAGCAGTACTTC
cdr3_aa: CASSVGGSGVNPREQYF

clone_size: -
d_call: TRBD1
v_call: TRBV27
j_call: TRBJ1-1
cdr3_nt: TGTGCCAGCAGAGCGAGGGGGCGCGTCACTGAAGCTTTCTTT
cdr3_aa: CASRARGRVTEAFF

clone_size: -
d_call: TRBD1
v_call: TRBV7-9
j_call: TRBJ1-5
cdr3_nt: TGTGCCAGCAGTCCCCTGGGACAGAGCAATCAGCCCCAGCATTTT
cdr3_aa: CASSPLGQSNQPQHF

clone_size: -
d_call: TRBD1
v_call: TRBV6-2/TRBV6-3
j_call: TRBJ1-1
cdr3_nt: TGTGCCAGCAGTCCACTGCGGACAGGAATGAACACTGAAGCTTTCTTT
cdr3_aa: CASSPLRTGMNTEAFF

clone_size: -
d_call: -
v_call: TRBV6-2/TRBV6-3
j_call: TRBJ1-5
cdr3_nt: TGTGCCAGCAGTCACGGGACTAGGGTTAAGACGAGCAATCAGCCCCAGCATTTT
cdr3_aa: CASSHGTRVKTSNQPQHF

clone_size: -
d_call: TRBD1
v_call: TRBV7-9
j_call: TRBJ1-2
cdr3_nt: TGTGCCAGCAGCTCCGGGACAGAGGACAATGGCTACACCTTC
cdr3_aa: CASSSGTEDNGYTF

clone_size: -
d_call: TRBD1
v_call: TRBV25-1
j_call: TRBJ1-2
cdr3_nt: TGTGCCAGCAGTGGCGCGGGACAGATTAACTATGGCTACACCTTC
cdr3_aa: CASSGAGQINYGYTF

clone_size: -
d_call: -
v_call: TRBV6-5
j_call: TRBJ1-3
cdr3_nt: TGTGCCAGCAGTTACTCGCGAACTTCGGGTGGAAACACCATATATTTT
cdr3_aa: CASSYSRTSGGNTIYF

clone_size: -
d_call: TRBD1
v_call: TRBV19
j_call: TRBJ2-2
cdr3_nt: TGTGCCAGTAGGGACAGGGGGCGCAGCACCGGGGAGCTGTTTTTT
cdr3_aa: CASRDRGRSTGELFF

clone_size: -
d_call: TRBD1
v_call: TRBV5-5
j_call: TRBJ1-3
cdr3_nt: TGTGCCAGCAGCTCCGGGACAGCTGGAGCCACCATATATTTT
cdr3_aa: CASSSGTAGATIYF

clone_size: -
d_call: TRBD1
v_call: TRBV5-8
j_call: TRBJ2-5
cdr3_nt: TGTGCCAGCAGATGGGGACAGGGCAAAGAGACCCAGTACTTC
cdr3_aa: CASRWGQGKETQYF

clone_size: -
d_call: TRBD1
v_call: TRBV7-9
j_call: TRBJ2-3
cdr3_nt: TGTGCCAGCAGCATTAGCCCCCAGGGGGCATCAGATACGCAGTATTTT
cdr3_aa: CASSISPQGASDTQYF